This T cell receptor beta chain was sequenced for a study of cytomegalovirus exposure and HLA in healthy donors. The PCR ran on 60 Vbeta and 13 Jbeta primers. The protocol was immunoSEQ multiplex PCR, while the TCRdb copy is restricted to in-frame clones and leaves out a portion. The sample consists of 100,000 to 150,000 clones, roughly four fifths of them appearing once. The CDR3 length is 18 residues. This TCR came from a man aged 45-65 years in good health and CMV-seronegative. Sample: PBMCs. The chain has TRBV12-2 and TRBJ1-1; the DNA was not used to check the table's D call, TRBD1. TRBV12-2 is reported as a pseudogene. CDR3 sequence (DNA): TGTGCAAGTCGCTTAGCCCCACAGGGCTCCAAAGGGGACACTGAAGCTTTCTTT. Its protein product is CASRLAPQGSKGDTEAFF.